This TCR beta chain was recorded in a study of T-cell memory formation after mild COVID-19. Across the whole study: TCR clusters largely stayed donor specific.

On this clonotype itself: The antigen is unknown.

Notes on the study in general: Clones that shrank (day 15 to 85) were balanced CD4/CD8, whereas later expanders leaned CD4+.

TCRdb re-derived calls from the 5' RACE reads in MiXCR, one entry per CDR3 protein. This table holds around 130,000 distinct CDR3 sequences, around 6.3% found once. With V trimmed by 6 bases and J by 2 bases, 5 bases remained unmatched. Germline CDR1 reads DFQATT; CDR2 reads SNEGSKA (reference sequence). The CDR3 length is 13 residues. The receptor was derived from an adult woman who had mild COVID-19 (a few samples of this study predate the infection). Cell type and time point are not known. The genes are TRBV20-1 and TRBJ1-2, with 8 bases aligning to TRBD1. Sequencing input: PBMCs or a T cell subset sorted from them (not recorded which). The CDR3 coding sequence is TGCAGTGCCCCGGACAGGGTAAACTATGGCTACACCTTC. Its protein product is CSAPDRVNYGYTF.